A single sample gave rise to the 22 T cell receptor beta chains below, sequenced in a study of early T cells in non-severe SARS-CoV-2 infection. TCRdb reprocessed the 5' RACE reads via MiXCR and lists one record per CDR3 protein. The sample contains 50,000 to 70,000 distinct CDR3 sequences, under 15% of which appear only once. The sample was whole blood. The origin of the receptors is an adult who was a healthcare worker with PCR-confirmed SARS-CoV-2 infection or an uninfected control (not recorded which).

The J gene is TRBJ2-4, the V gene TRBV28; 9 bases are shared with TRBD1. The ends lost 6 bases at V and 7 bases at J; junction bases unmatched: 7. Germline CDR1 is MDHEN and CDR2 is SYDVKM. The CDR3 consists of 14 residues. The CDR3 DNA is TGTGCCAGCAGCCAACAACAGGGGGCGAACATTCAGTACTTC. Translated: CASSQQQGANIQYF.

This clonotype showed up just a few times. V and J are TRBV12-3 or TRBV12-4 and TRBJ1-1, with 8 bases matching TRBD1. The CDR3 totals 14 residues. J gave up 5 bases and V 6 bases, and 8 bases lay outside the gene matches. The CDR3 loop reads CASSLDRVRTEAFF. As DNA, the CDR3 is TGTGCCAGCAGCCTGGACAGGGTGAGAACTGAAGCTTTCTTT.

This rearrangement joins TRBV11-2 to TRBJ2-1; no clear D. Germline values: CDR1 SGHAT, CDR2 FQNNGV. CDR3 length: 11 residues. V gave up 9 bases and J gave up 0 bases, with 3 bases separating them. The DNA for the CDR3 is TGTGCCAGTCACTCCTACAATGAGCAGTTCTTC. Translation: CASHSYNEQFF.

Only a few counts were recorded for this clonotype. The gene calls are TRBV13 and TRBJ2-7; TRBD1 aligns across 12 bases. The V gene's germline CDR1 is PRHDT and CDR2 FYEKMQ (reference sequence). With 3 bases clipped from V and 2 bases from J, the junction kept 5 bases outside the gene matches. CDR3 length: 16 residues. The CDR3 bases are TGTGCCAGCAGCTTTTTGAGGGACAGGGGGCCCTACGAGCAGTACTTC. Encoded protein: CASSFLRDRGPYEQYF.

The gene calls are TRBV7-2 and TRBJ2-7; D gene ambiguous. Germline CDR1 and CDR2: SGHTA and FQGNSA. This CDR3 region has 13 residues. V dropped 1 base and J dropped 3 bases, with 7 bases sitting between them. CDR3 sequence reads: CASSLVVYYEQYF. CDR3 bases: TGTGCCAGCAGCTTAGTGGTATACTACGAGCAGTACTTC.

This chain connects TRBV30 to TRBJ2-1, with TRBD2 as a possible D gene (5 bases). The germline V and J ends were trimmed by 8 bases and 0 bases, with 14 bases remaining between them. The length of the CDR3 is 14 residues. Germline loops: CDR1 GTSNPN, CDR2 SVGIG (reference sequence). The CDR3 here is CALRTLTSYNEQFF. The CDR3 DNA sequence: TGTGCCCTGAGGACTTTAACCTCCTACAATGAGCAGTTCTTC.

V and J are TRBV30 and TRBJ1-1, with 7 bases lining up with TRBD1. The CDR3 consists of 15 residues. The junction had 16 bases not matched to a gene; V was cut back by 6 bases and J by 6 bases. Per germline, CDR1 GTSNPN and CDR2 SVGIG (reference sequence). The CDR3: CACGEGAFGTAEAFF. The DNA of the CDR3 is TGTGCCTGTGGGGAGGGGGCCTTCGGGACGGCTGAAGCTTTCTTT.

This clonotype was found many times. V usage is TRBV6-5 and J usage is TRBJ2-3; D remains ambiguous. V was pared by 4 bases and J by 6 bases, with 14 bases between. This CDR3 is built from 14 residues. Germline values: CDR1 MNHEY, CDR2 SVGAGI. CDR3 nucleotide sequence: TGTGCCAGCAGTTTGGGCCAAACCCACGATACGCAGTATTTT. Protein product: CASSLGQTHDTQYF.

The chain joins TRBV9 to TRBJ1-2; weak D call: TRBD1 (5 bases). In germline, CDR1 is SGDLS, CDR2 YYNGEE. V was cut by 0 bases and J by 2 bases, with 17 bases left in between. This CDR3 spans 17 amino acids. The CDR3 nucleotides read TGTGCCAGCAGCGTAGACGTCGGAGACGGGGGAAACTATGGCTACACCTTC. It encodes CASSVDVGDGGNYGYTF. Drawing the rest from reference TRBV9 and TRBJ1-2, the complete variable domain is DSGVTQTPKHLITATGQRVTLRCSPRSGDLSVYWYQQSLDQGLQFLIQYYNGEERAKGNILERFSAQQFPDLHSELNLSSLELGDSALYFCASSVDVGDGGNYGYTFGSGTRLTVV.

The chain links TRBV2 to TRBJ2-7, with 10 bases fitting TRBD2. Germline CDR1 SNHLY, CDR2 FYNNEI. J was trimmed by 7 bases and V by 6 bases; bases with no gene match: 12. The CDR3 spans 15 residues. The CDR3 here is CASRKNSGGSWEQYF. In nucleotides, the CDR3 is TGTGCCAGCAGGAAAAATAGCGGGGGGTCTTGGGAGCAGTACTTC.

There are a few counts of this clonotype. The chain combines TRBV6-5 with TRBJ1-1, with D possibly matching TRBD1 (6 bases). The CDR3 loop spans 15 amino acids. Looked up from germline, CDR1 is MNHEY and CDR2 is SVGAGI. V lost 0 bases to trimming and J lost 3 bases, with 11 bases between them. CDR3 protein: CASSYSAGVDTEAFF. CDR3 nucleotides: TGTGCCAGCAGTTACTCGGCAGGGGTGGACACTGAAGCTTTCTTT.

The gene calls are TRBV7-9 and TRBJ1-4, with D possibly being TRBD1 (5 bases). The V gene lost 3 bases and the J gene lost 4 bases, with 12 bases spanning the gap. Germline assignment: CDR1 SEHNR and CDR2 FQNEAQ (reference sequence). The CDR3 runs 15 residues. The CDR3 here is CASSFGALGNEKLFF. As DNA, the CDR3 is TGTGCCAGCAGCTTTGGGGCCTTGGGTAATGAAAAACTGTTTTTT.

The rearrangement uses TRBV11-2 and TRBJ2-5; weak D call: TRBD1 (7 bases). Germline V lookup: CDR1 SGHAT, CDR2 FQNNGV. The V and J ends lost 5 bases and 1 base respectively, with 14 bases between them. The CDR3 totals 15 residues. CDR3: CASSVPRGAQETQYF. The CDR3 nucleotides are TGTGCCAGCAGCGTACCCAGGGGGGCCCAAGAGACCCAGTACTTC.

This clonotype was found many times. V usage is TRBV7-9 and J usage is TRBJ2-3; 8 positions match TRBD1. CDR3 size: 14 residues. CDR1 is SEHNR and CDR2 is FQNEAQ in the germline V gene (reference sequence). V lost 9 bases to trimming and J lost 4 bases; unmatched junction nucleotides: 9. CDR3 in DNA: TGTGCCAGTGCGAGGGGACAGGTAGCAGATACGCAGTATTTT. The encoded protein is CASARGQVADTQYF.

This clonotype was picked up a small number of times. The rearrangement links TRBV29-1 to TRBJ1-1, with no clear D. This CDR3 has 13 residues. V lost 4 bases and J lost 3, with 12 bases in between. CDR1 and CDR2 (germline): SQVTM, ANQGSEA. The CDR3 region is CSVGLHTDTEAFF. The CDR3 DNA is TGCAGCGTTGGGCTCCATACGGACACTGAAGCTTTCTTT.

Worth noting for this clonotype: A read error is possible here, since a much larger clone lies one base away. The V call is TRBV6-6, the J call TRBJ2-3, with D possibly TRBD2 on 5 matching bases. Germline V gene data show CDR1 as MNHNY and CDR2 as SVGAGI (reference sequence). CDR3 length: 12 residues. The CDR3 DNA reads TGTGCCAGCGGGAGAAGCACAGATGCGCAGTATTTT. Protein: CASGRSTDAQYF.

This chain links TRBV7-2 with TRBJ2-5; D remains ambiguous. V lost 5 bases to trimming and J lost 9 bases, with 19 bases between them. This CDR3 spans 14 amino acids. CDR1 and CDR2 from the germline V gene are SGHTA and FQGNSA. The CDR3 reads CASSPSPDHAAQYF. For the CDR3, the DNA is TGTGCCAGCAGCCCTTCACCTGACCATGCGGCCCAGTACTTC.

CDR3 DNA sequence: TGTGCCAGCAGCAGGATAGGGGACGAGCAGTACTTC. This gives the protein CASSRIGDEQYF. J is TRBJ2-7 and V is TRBV4-2, with D possibly TRBD1 on 5 matching bases. The length of the CDR3 is 12 residues. Germline-derived CDR1 and CDR2 are LGHNA and YNFKEQ. V gave up 5 bases and J gave up 5 bases, with 10 bases separating them.

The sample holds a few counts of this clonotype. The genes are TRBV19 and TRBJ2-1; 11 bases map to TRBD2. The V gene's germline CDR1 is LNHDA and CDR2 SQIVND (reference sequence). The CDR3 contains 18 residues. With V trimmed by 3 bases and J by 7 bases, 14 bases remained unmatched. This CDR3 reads CASSIPLGLAGWSNEQFF. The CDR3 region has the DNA TGTGCCAGTAGTATCCCCCTCGGACTAGCGGGCTGGTCGAATGAGCAGTTCTTC.

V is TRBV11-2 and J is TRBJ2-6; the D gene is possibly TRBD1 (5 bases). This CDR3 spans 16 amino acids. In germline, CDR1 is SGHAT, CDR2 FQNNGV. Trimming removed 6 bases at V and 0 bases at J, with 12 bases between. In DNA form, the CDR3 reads TGTGCCAGCAGAAGGATGGGGCTCTCTGGGGCCAACGTCCTGACTTTC. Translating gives CASRRMGLSGANVLTF.

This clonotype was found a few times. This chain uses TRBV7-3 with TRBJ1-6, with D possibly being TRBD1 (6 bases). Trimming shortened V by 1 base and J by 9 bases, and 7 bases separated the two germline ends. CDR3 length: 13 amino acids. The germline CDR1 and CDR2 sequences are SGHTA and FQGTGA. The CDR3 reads CASSLNRASPLHF. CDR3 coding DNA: TGTGCCAGCAGCTTAAACAGGGCTTCACCCCTCCACTTT. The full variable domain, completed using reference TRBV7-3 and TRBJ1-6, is GAGVSQTPSNKVTEKGKYVELRCDPISGHTALYWYRQSLGQGPEFLIYFQGTGAADDSGLPNDRFFAVRPEGSVSTLKIQRTERGDSAVYLCASSLNRASPLHFGNGTRLTVT.

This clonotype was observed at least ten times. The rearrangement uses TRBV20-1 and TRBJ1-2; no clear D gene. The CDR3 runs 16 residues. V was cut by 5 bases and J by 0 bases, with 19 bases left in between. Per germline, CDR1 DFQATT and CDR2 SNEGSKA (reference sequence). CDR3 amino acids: CSASEMGNHANYGYTF. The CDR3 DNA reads TGCAGTGCTTCCGAAATGGGTAACCACGCTAACTATGGCTACACCTTC.